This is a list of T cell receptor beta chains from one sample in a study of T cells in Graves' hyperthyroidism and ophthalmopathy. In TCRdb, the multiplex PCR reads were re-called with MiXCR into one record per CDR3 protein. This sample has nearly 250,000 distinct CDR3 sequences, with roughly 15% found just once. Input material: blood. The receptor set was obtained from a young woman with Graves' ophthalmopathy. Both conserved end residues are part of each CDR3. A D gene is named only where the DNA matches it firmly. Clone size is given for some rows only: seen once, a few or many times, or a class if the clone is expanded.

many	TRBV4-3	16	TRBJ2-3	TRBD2	CASSQARTSGGDTQYF	TGCGCCAGCAGCCAGGCAAGGACTAGCGGGGGTGATACGCAGTATTTT
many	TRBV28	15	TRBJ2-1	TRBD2	CASSLWTSGAGEQFF	TGTGCCAGCAGTTTATGGACTAGCGGGGCGGGTGAGCAGTTCTTC
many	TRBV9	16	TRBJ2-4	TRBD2	CASSVGAGVGKNIQYF	TGTGCCAGCAGCGTAGGAGCGGGGGTGGGCAAAAACATTCAGTACTTC
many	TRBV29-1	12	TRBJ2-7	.	CSARITTYEQYF	TGCAGCGCCCGAATTACAACCTACGAGCAGTACTTC
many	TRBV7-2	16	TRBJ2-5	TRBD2	CASSPTIAGGRETQYF	TGTGCCAGCAGCCCGACCATAGCGGGGGGAAGGGAGACCCAGTACTTC
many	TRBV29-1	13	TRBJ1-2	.	CSVEEYQGYGYTF	TGCAGCGTTGAAGAGTATCAGGGATATGGCTACACCTTC
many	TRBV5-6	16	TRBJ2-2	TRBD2	CASSYLAGGPAGELFF	TGTGCCAGCAGCTACCTAGCGGGAGGGCCCGCCGGGGAGCTGTTTTTT
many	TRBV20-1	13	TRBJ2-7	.	CSARGTGTYEQYF	TGCAGTGCTAGGGGGACGGGGACCTACGAGCAGTACTTC
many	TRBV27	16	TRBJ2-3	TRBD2	CASSPLLAGAIDTQYF	TGTGCCAGCAGCCCACTTTTGGCGGGAGCTATAGATACGCAGTATTTT
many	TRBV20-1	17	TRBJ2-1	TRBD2	CSSSDDIAGRIYNEQFF	TGCAGTTCAAGTGACGACATAGCGGGGAGAATATACAATGAGCAGTTCTTC
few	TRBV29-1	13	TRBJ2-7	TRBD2	CSVGPGLALEQYF	TGCAGCGTTGGGCCGGGACTAGCACTCGAGCAGTACTTC
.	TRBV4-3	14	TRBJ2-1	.	CASSLRLSNNEQFF	TGCGCCAGCAGCCTAAGGCTATCGAACAATGAGCAGTTCTTC
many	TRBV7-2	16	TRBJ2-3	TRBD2	CASSLRTSGRTDTQYF	TGTGCCAGCAGCCTACGGACTAGCGGGAGAACAGATACGCAGTATTTT
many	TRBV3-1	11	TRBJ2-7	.	CASSLGSEQYF	TGTGCCAGCAGTCTCGGATCCGAGCAGTACTTC
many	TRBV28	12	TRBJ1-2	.	CASDSANYGYTF	TGTGCCAGTGACAGCGCCAACTATGGCTACACCTTC
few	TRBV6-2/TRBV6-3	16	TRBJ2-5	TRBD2	CASSHGTSGISETQYF	TGTGCCAGCAGTCACGGGACTAGCGGGATTTCCGAGACCCAGTACTTC
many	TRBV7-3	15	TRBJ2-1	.	CASSLSPTGNNEQFF	TGTGCCAGCAGCTTATCCCCGACTGGAAACAATGAGCAGTTCTTC
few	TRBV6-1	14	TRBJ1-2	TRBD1	CASSVQGAAYSYTF	TGTGCCAGCAGTGTGCAGGGGGCAGCCTATAGCTACACCTTC
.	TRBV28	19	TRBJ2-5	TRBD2	CASNPTVRTSGVRRETQYF	TGTGCCAGCAACCCAACGGTGAGGACTAGCGGGGTTCGGAGGGAGACCCAGTACTTC
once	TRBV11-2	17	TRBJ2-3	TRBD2	CASSLVWASGGTDTQYF	TGTGCCAGCAGCTTAGTTTGGGCTAGCGGGGGCACAGATACGCAGTATTTT
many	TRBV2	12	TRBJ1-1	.	CASRGPPDEAFF	TGTGCCAGCAGAGGACCACCCGATGAAGCTTTCTTT
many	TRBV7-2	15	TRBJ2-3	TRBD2	CASSIAGLGTDTQYF	TGTGCCAGCAGCATAGCGGGCCTCGGCACAGATACGCAGTATTTT
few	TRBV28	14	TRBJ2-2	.	CASSKQGDTGELFF	TGTGCCAGCTCTAAACAGGGCGACACCGGGGAGCTGTTTTTT
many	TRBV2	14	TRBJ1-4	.	CASMNGREREKLFF	TGTGCCAGCATGAACGGGAGGGAGAGGGAAAAACTGTTTTTT
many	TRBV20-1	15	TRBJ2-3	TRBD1	CSAIDRGRGTDTQYF	TGCAGTGCAATAGACAGGGGAAGGGGCACAGATACGCAGTATTTT
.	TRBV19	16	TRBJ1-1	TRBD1	CASSHLDRGLGTEAFF	TGTGCCAGTAGCCACTTGGACAGGGGTTTAGGCACTGAAGCTTTCTTT
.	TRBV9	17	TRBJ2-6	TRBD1	CASSPGQGLSRANVLTF	TGTGCCAGCAGCCCTGGACAGGGCCTCTCTAGGGCCAACGTCCTGACTTTC
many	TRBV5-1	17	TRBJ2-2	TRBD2	CASSASTSGTNTGELFF	TGCGCCAGCAGCGCCTCGACTAGCGGAACGAACACCGGGGAGCTGTTTTTT
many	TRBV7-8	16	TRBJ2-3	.	CASSLAGGGSTDTQYF	TGTGCCAGCAGCTTAGCGGGGGGCGGAAGCACAGATACGCAGTATTTT
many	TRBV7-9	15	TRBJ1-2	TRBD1	CASSFVRQGADGYTF	TGTGCCAGCAGCTTCGTGCGACAGGGGGCGGATGGCTACACCTTC
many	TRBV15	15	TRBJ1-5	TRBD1	CATSREQGARQPQHF	TGTGCCACCAGCAGAGAACAGGGGGCCCGTCAGCCCCAGCATTTT
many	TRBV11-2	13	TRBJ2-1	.	CASSLVLVGEQFF	TGTGCCAGCAGCCTCGTGTTGGTTGGGGAGCAGTTCTTC
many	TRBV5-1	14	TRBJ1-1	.	CASSPGLTNTEAFF	TGCGCCAGCAGCCCGGGACTCACGAACACTGAAGCTTTCTTT
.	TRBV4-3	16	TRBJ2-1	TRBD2	CASSQDFGTSSYEQFF	TGCGCCAGCAGCCAAGATTTTGGGACTAGTTCATATGAGCAGTTCTTC
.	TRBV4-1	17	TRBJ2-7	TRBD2	CASSQDSGGGTLYEQYF	TGTGCCAGCAGCCAAGATAGCGGGGGGGGAACCCTCTACGAGCAGTACTTC
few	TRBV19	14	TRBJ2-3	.	CASSILGVGDTQYF	TGTGCCAGTAGTATATTAGGGGTCGGAGATACGCAGTATTTT
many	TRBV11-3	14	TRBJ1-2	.	CASSLDGGPYGYTF	TGTGCCAGCAGCTTAGATGGGGGGCCCTATGGCTACACCTTC
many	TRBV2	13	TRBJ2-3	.	CASRHRYTDTQYF	TGTGCCAGCAGGCACAGATACACAGATACGCAGTATTTT
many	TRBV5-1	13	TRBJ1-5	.	CASSQGPGQPQHF	TGCGCCAGCTCCCAGGGGCCGGGTCAGCCCCAGCATTTT
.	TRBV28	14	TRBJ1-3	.	CASRNPTVGNTIYF	TGTGCCAGCAGGAACCCAACGGTGGGAAACACCATATATTTT